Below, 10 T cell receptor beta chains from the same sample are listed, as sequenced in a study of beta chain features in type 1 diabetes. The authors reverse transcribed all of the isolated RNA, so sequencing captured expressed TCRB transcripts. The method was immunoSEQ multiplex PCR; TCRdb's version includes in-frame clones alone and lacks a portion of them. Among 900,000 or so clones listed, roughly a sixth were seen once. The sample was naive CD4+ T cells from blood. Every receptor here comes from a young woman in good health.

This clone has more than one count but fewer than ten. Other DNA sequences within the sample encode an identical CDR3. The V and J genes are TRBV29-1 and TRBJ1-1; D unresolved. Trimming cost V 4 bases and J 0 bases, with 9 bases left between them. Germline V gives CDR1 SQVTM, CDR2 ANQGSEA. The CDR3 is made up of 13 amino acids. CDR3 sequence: CSVGRRLNTEAFF. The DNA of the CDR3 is TGCAGCGTTGGTCGTCGGCTGAACACTGAAGCTTTCTTT. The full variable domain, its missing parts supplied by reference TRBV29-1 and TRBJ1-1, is SAVISQKPSRDICQRGTSLTIQCQVDSQVTMMFWYRQQPGQSLTLIATANQGSEATYESGFVIDKFPISRPNLTFSTLTVSNMSPEDSSIYLCSVGRRLNTEAFFGQGTRLTVV.

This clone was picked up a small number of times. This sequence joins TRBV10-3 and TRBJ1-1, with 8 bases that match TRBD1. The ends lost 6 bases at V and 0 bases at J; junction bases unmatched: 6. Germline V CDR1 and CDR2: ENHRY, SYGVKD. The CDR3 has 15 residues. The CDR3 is CAISAGTGLNTEAFF. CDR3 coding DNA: TGTGCCATCAGCGCCGGGACAGGTTTGAACACTGAAGCTTTCTTT.

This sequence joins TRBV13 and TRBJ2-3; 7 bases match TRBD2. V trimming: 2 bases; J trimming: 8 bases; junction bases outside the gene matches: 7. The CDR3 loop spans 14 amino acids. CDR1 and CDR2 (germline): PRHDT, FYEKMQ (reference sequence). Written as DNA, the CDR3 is TGTGCCAGCAGCTTAAACGGGAGGCCGGGTACGCAGTATTTT. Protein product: CASSLNGRPGTQYF. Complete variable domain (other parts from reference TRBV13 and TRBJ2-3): AAGVIQSPRHLIKEKRETATLKCYPIPRHDTVYWYQQGPGQDPQFLISFYEKMQSDKGSIPDRFSAQQFSDYHSELNMSSLELGDSALYFCASSLNGRPGTQYFGPGTRLTVL.

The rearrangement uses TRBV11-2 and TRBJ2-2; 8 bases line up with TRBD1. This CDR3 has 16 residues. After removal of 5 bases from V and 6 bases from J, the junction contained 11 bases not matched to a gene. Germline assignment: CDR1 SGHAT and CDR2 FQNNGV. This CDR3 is CASSPSWAGGPGELFF. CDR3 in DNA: TGTGCCAGCAGCCCTAGTTGGGCAGGGGGCCCCGGGGAGCTGTTTTTT.

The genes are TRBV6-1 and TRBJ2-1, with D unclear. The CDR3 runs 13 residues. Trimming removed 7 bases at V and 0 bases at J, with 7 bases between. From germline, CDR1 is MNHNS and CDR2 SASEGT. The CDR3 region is CASTTSSYNEQFF. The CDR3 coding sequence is TGTGCCAGCACAACCAGCTCCTACAATGAGCAGTTCTTC.

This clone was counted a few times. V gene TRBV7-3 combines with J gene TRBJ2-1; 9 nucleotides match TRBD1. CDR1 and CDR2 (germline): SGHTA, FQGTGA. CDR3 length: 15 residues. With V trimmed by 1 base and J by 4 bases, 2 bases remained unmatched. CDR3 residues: CASSLNRGQYNEQFF. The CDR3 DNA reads TGTGCCAGCAGCTTAAACAGGGGGCAATACAATGAGCAGTTCTTC.

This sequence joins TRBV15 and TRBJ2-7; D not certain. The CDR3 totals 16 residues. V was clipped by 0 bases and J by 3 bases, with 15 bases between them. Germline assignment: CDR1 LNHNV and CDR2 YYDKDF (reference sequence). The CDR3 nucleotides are TGTGCCACCAGCAGAGAGAGCATGCAGTGGGGCTACGAGCAGTACTTC. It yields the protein CATSRESMQWGYEQYF.

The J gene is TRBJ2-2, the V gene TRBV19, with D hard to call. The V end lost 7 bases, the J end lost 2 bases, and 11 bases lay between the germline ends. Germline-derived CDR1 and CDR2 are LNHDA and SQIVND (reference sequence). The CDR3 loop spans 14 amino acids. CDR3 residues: CASTDRPNTGELFF. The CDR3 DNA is TGTGCCAGTACCGATCGACCAAACACCGGGGAGCTGTTTTTT.

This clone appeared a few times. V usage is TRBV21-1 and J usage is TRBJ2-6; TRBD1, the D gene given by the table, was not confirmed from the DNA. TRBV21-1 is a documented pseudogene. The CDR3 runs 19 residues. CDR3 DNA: TGTGCCAGCAACGGTGAACAGGGGGGATCCCCCTCTGGGGCCAACGTCCTGACTTTC. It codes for CASNGEQGGSPSGANVLTF.

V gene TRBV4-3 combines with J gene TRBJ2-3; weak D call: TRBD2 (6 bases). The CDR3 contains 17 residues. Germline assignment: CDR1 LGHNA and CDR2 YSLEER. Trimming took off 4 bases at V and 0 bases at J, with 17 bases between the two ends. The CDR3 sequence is CASSRGVGRWSTDTQYF. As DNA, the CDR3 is TGCGCCAGCAGCCGGGGGGTTGGCAGGTGGAGCACAGATACGCAGTATTTT.